This T cell receptor beta chain was obtained from a study of vaccination and CD4 T cells after COVID-19. Study as a whole: Cells were stimulated with overlapping spike peptides from SARS-CoV-2, HCoV-NL63, HCoV-OC43 and HCoV-229E. Study-level points and caveats: Post-vaccination reactive clonotypes (median roughly 35) did not differ significantly from post-infection (approximately 20).

The CDR3 length is 16 residues. The trim removed 1 base at V and 5 bases at J, leaving 9 bases unmatched. Germline-derived CDR1 and CDR2 are SGHRS and YFSETQ. The study sequenced cultured CD4+ T cell DNA using the Oncomine TCR Beta short-read assay. Using the QIAamp micro DNA kit, genomic DNA was extracted from the CD4+ T cells that had been cultured. TCRdb used MiXCR to reprocess the PCR reads, holding one entry per CDR3 protein. The table lists over 20,000 distinct CDR3 sequences, about 52% of them singletons. This clonotype was counted a few times. Its specificity is not known. Treatment denoted: approximately nine-day PBMC culture with coronavirus spike peptide pools or control peptides (ViraFEST assay). Negative selection enriched CD4+ T cells from cultures at roughly 10 days.

The gene calls are TRBV5-1 and TRBJ2-3, with 8 bases identical to TRBD2. Sequencing was carried out using CD4+ T cells from blood, cultured in vitro. The clonotype was recovered from a human donor who had recovered from COVID-19. The CDR3 coding sequence is TGCGCCAGCAGCTTGCTGTTGGCGGGGGGAAGAGATACGCAGTATTTT. This encodes CASSLLLAGGRDTQYF.